The 8 T cell receptor beta chains below were found in one sample sequenced in a study of OX40 agonist ivuxolimab in advanced cancers. TCRdb's table, derived via immunoSEQ multiplex PCR, lists solely in-frame clones and lacks some. Of tens of thousands of clones listed, around 86% are singletons. The input for sequencing was CD4+ or CD8+ T cells sorted from blood, taken in a trial of the OX40 agonist ivuxolimab. All receptors come from an adult with an advanced solid tumor such as melanoma, head and neck, liver or kidney cancer.

V and J are TRBV28 and TRBJ1-1; D is ambiguous. Per the germline V gene, CDR1 is MDHEN and CDR2 is SYDVKM. V gave up 2 bases and J gave up 0 bases, with 7 bases separating them. CDR3 length: 14 amino acids. The CDR3 protein is CASSLERLNTEAFF. In DNA, the CDR3 is TGTGCCAGCAGTTTAGAACGGTTGAACACTGAAGCTTTCTTT.

This sequence joins TRBV28 and TRBJ2-5; TRBD2 is a possible D gene (6 bases). This CDR3 is built from 14 residues. Trimming took 5 bases from V and 5 from J, leaving 15 bases between them. Per germline, CDR1 MDHEN and CDR2 SYDVKM. CDR3 nucleotides: TGTGCCAGCAGTGCCGCGGGACCCCTCGAGACCCAGTACTTC. This translates into CASSAAGPLETQYF.

This chain connects TRBV19 to TRBJ1-1; possibly TRBD1 for D (6 bases). The germline gives CDR1 LNHDA, CDR2 SQIVND (reference sequence). This CDR3 is 14 amino acids long. Trimming stripped 10 bases from V and 4 bases from J, with 19 bases between. The CDR3 coding sequence is TGTGCCACCAGGGGACGGACCGAGGGCACTGAAGCTTTCTTT. Its protein product is CATRGRTEGTEAFF.

The chain combines TRBV10-3 with TRBJ1-2; no clear D. Between the trimmed V and J ends, which lost 3 bases and 0 bases, there was a span of 11 bases. The germline gives CDR1 ENHRY, CDR2 SYGVKD. This CDR3 comprises 15 residues. CDR3: CAISDGRKANYGYTF. The CDR3 DNA follows: TGTGCCATCAGTGATGGCAGGAAAGCTAACTATGGCTACACCTTC.

The chain links TRBV5-1 to TRBJ1-1; D not certain. The CDR3 is 13 amino acids. Germline V gene lookup returns CDR1 SGHRS and CDR2 YFSETQ. V was trimmed by 1 base and J by 3 bases, leaving 7 bases between them. The chain's CDR3 is CASSLYGDTEAFF. The CDR3 region has the DNA TGCGCCAGCAGCTTGTACGGTGACACTGAAGCTTTCTTT.

The V gene is TRBV10-1, the J gene TRBJ2-7, with D possibly TRBD2 on 5 matching bases. There are 15 residues in the CDR3. V was shortened by 3 bases and J by 2 bases, with 14 bases between the two germline ends. From germline, CDR1 is WNHNN and CDR2 SYGVQD (reference sequence). CDR3 DNA: TGCGCCAGCAGTGAAGCGAGCGGCCAGGCCTACGAGCAGTACTTC. It specifies CASSEASGQAYEQYF.

The chain is built from TRBV11-3 and TRBJ2-1; 9 nucleotides agree with TRBD2. The CDR3 spans 15 residues. CDR1 is SGHNT, CDR2 YENEEA, per germline. The junction had 4 bases not matched to a gene; V was cut back by 1 base and J by 6 bases. The CDR3 here is CASSLGLAGSNEQFF. CDR3 DNA: TGTGCCAGCAGCTTAGGGCTAGCGGGGAGCAATGAGCAGTTCTTC. Full variable domain (rest looked up from reference TRBV11-3 and TRBJ2-1): EAGVVQSPRYKIIEKKQPVAFWCNPISGHNTLYWYLQNLGQGPELLIRYENEEAVDDSQLPKDRFSAERLKGVDSTLKIQPAELGDSAVYLCASSLGLAGSNEQFFGPGTRLTVL.

This sequence joins TRBV6-5 and TRBJ1-1; D is ambiguous. The ends were cut back, 6 bases at V and 0 bases at J, with 11 bases in the middle. The length of the CDR3 is 14 residues. Looked up from germline, CDR1 is MNHEY and CDR2 is SVGAGI. In nucleotides, the CDR3 is TGTGCCAGCAGGGTGGATATTTTGAACACTGAAGCTTTCTTT. Its translation: CASRVDILNTEAFF.